A selection of T cell receptor beta chains follows, all from one sample in a study of T cell repertoires in cytomegalovirus infection. TCRdb passed the reads through MiXCR, listing each CDR3 protein once. Among hundreds of thousands of distinct CDR3 sequences listed, approximately 29% were seen once. For these TCRs, the target antigens are not known. Sequencing used cultured CD8+ T cells from PBMCs, obtained from culture after CMV antigen stimulation. Source of these receptors: a human donor in good health (CMV status not recorded). Some clones in this sample may be carry-over from other donors' samples. CDR3s leave out the opening cysteine and the closing phenylalanine or tryptophan.

v_gene: TRBV7-9; j_gene: TRBJ2-1; CDR3aa: ASSLRDSVLQF
v_gene: TRBV20-1; j_gene: TRBJ2-1; CDR3aa: SAWDRVPYNEQF
v_gene: TRBV7-6; j_gene: TRBJ1-1; CDR3aa: ASSPTWENTEAF
v_gene: TRBV4-1; j_gene: TRBJ2-1; CDR3aa: ASSQNRNNEQF
v_gene: TRBV6-2/TRBV6-3; j_gene: TRBJ1-2; CDR3aa: TSSDLLTGNYGYT
v_gene: TRBV12-5; j_gene: TRBJ1-5; CDR3aa: ASGLAGTGNGQPQH
v_gene: TRBV19; j_gene: TRBJ2-7; CDR3aa: ASTVSRQGPKHYEQY
v_gene: TRBV29-1; j_gene: TRBJ1-1; CDR3aa: SVEDPHLGQGARSTEAF
v_gene: TRBV7-6; j_gene: TRBJ2-1; CDR3aa: ASSRPRDRGDHEQF
v_gene: TRBV6-5; j_gene: TRBJ2-2; CDR3aa: ASSYGLAGGSTGELF
v_gene: TRBV7-2; j_gene: TRBJ2-2; CDR3aa: TSSLDSRGGNTGELF
v_gene: TRBV12-3/TRBV12-4; j_gene: TRBJ2-5; CDR3aa: ASSLGSGGAGETQY
v_gene: TRBV15; j_gene: TRBJ2-1; CDR3aa: ATSHGQGVSYNEQF
v_gene: TRBV4-1; j_gene: TRBJ1-1; CDR3aa: ASSQEQGARAKAF
v_gene: TRBV27; j_gene: TRBJ1-2; CDR3aa: ASSPNLGANFGYT
v_gene: TRBV7-3; j_gene: TRBJ1-5; CDR3aa: ASSSDRVNQPQH
v_gene: TRBV6-1; j_gene: TRBJ1-1; CDR3aa: ASRPWRNTEAF
v_gene: TRBV6-1; j_gene: TRBJ2-1; CDR3aa: ASSTLAGNEQF
v_gene: TRBV29-1; j_gene: TRBJ1-2; CDR3aa: SVATGANYGYT
v_gene: TRBV5-4; j_gene: TRBJ2-5; CDR3aa: ASMQGGVGIQETQY
v_gene: TRBV27; j_gene: TRBJ1-2; CDR3aa: ASSRGTGAYGYT
v_gene: TRBV7-9; j_gene: TRBJ2-2; CDR3aa: ASSVRDRRSGELF
v_gene: TRBV7-8; j_gene: TRBJ2-1; CDR3aa: ASTQTLADNEQF
v_gene: TRBV6-1; j_gene: TRBJ2-4; CDR3aa: ASRTGVWGDIQY
v_gene: TRBV3-1; j_gene: TRBJ1-1; CDR3aa: ASSLPNYPPTEAF
v_gene: TRBV6-1; j_gene: TRBJ2-1; CDR3aa: ASIVTTGSTVASNEQF
v_gene: TRBV7-7; j_gene: TRBJ2-3; CDR3aa: ASSFGSGVLTDTQY
v_gene: TRBV20-1; j_gene: TRBJ1-5; CDR3aa: SAVRDTNQPQH
v_gene: TRBV7-6; j_gene: TRBJ1-2; CDR3aa: ASSLTRANYGYT
v_gene: TRBV4-1; j_gene: TRBJ2-2; CDR3aa: ASSQVGGPAGELF
v_gene: TRBV9; j_gene: TRBJ1-1; CDR3aa: ASSPDSFMNTEAF
v_gene: TRBV28; j_gene: TRBJ2-1; CDR3aa: ASSPGVVLNEQF
v_gene: TRBV28; j_gene: TRBJ1-2; CDR3aa: ASSLTPGDSSNYGYT
v_gene: TRBV7-6; j_gene: TRBJ2-7; CDR3aa: ASSLAPAGSLTYEQY
v_gene: TRBV6-6; j_gene: TRBJ1-1; CDR3aa: ASSYSKSEAF
v_gene: TRBV7-6; j_gene: TRBJ2-2; CDR3aa: ASSLDPTNTGELF
v_gene: TRBV10-3; j_gene: TRBJ1-1; CDR3aa: AISEVGQGAF
v_gene: TRBV6-6; j_gene: TRBJ2-5; CDR3aa: ASSYSRLGREETQY
v_gene: TRBV6-5; j_gene: TRBJ1-1; CDR3aa: ASSPDRGGQRTEAF
v_gene: TRBV2; j_gene: TRBJ2-2; CDR3aa: ASSDGGNTGELF
v_gene: TRBV7-2; j_gene: TRBJ2-5; CDR3aa: ASSVDGGLQETQY
v_gene: TRBV25-1; j_gene: TRBJ1-1; CDR3aa: ASSESPGGKRAF
v_gene: TRBV12-3/TRBV12-4; j_gene: TRBJ1-6; CDR3aa: ASSLFGGSPLH
v_gene: TRBV7-2; j_gene: TRBJ2-1; CDR3aa: ASNSLGVHNEQF
v_gene: TRBV7-9; j_gene: TRBJ2-3; CDR3aa: ASSIPGQGAIDTQY
v_gene: TRBV4-3; j_gene: TRBJ2-5; CDR3aa: ASSQEGRGLRETQY
v_gene: TRBV19; j_gene: TRBJ1-1; CDR3aa: ASTAGTEAF
v_gene: TRBV7-8; j_gene: TRBJ2-5; CDR3aa: ASSSGGSETQY
v_gene: TRBV28; j_gene: TRBJ1-4; CDR3aa: ASSLPTIHRGNEKLF
v_gene: TRBV5-6; j_gene: TRBJ2-7; CDR3aa: ASSISAELYFGEQY
v_gene: TRBV19; j_gene: TRBJ1-1; CDR3aa: ASTSDWDTEAF